Following are 11 T cell receptor beta chains from one sample sequenced in a study of blood T cell repertoires in COVID-19. TCRdb's copy holds only in-frame clones and misses some; the assay was immunoSEQ multiplex PCR. In the table there are 80,000 or so clones, approximately 90% of which are singletons. Sequences were obtained from peripheral blood. These TCRs come from a man in his fifties with acute or convalescent COVID-19.

The chain joins TRBV7-9 to TRBJ1-3, with 8 bases lining up with TRBD1. This CDR3 region has 15 residues. Germline CDR1 reads SEHNR; CDR2 reads FQNEAQ (reference sequence). Unmatched junction bases numbered 9, after V lost 5 bases and J lost 6 bases. The CDR3 loop is CASSGQGQWENTIYF. DNA for the CDR3: TGTGCCAGCAGCGGACAGGGACAGTGGGAAAACACCATATATTTT.

J is TRBJ2-7 and V is TRBV27; 8 positions match TRBD2. After removal of 1 base from V and 6 bases from J, the junction contained 5 bases not matched to a gene. This CDR3 has 14 residues. Germline loops: CDR1 MNHEY, CDR2 SMNVEV (reference sequence). CDR3 sequence reads: CASSLYSGGFEQYV. In DNA, the CDR3 is TGTGCCAGCAGTTTATATTCGGGGGGGTTCGAGCAGTACGTC.

The chain employs TRBV6-2 or TRBV6-3 and TRBJ2-7, with D hard to call. V dropped 5 bases and J dropped 0 bases, with 17 bases sitting between them. This CDR3 comprises 16 residues. Germline values: CDR1 MNHEY, CDR2 SVGEGT. The CDR3 loop is CASSKNNISSSYEQYF. The DNA for the CDR3 is TGTGCCAGCAGTAAAAACAACATTAGCAGCTCCTACGAGCAGTACTTC.

In this sample, this clone turned up a few times. This chain uses TRBV27 with TRBJ1-6; 8 nucleotides match TRBD1. Per the germline V gene, CDR1 is MNHEY and CDR2 is SMNVEV (reference sequence). After removal of 7 bases from V and 8 bases from J, the junction contained 7 bases not matched to a gene. The CDR3 spans 14 residues. CDR3 sequence (DNA): TGTGCCAGCACCTCTCAGGGGGCGTATTCACCCCTCCACTTT. It specifies CASTSQGAYSPLHF.

The chain carries TRBV7-8 and TRBJ2-3, with 11 bases matching TRBD2. CDR1 and CDR2 (germline): SGHVS, FQNEAQ. There are 14 residues in the CDR3. The trim removed 7 bases at V and 8 bases at J, leaving 8 bases unmatched. The CDR3 spells CASTPGLADLTQYF. CDR3 DNA: TGTGCCAGCACCCCGGGACTAGCGGATCTTACGCAGTATTTT.

V is TRBV5-4 and J is TRBJ1-2; 8 nucleotides line up with TRBD1. V lost 4 bases, J lost 6 bases, and 8 bases stayed unmatched. The CDR3 sequence is 14 residues long. Germline CDR1 SGHNT, CDR2 YYREEE (reference sequence). The CDR3 sequence: CASSEMTGVDGYTF. The CDR3 DNA sequence: TGTGCCAGCAGCGAGATGACAGGGGTTGATGGCTACACCTTC.

The CDR3 is CASSPGQGVNTEAFF. The CDR3, as DNA: TGTGCCAGCTCACCTGGACAGGGGGTGAACACTGAAGCTTTCTTT. The genes are TRBV18 and TRBJ1-1, with 10 bases identical to TRBD1. The CDR3 has 15 amino acids. The V segment lost 3 bases and the J segment 0 bases; nucleotides outside the gene matches: 1. CDR1 is KGHSH, CDR2 LQKENI, per germline.

The chain carries TRBV9 and TRBJ2-3; maybe TRBD2 (6 bases). CDR1 and CDR2 from the germline V gene are SGDLS and YYNGEE. This CDR3 has 16 amino acids. V lost 0 bases and J lost 2, with 13 bases in between. CDR3 DNA: TGTGCCAGCAGCGTAGGGGCTAGCGATGCCACAGATACGCAGTATTTT. This encodes CASSVGASDATDTQYF.

This chain links TRBV29-1 with TRBJ1-1, with 7 bases aligning to TRBD1. This CDR3 has 13 amino acids. Germline V gives CDR1 SQVTM, CDR2 ANQGSEA. The trim removed 6 bases at V and 4 bases at J, leaving 8 bases unmatched. The CDR3, as DNA: TGCAGCGTCTCCAACCGACAGGGCACTGAAGCTTTCTTT. Amino acid sequence: CSVSNRQGTEAFF.

The chain has TRBV10-3 and TRBJ2-1; 10 bases are shared with TRBD2. This CDR3 spans 18 amino acids. V dropped 2 bases and J dropped 3; count of bases not matched to a gene: 10. Germline CDR1 reads ENHRY; CDR2 reads SYGVKD. CDR3 amino acids: CAISEPPIAGGDYNEQFF. The CDR3 DNA follows: TGTGCCATCAGTGAGCCTCCCATAGCGGGGGGAGACTACAATGAGCAGTTCTTC.

The sample holds a few counts of this clone. As DNA, the CDR3 is TGTGCCAGCGCTCAGGAGGGGAGCTCCTACAATGAGCAGTTCTTC. Amino acids: CASAQEGSSYNEQFF. The chain employs TRBV7-3 and TRBJ2-1, with a possible D match to TRBD2 (6 bases). The CDR3 is 15 residues long. Germline CDR1 SGHTA, CDR2 FQGTGA. The germline V and J ends were trimmed by 8 bases and 0 bases, with 14 bases remaining between them.